This TCR beta chain was profiled in a study of lymphopenia after photon versus proton radiotherapy. Findings and caveats of the study: Larger post-nadir TCR diversity loss correlated inversely with survival in deceased patients. Oligoclonal CD8+ Temra expansion after nadir drove photon patients' diversity drop. Photon-treated patients lost naive T cells and TCR diversity; proton-treated stayed stable.

Profiling relied on immunoSEQ multiplex PCR, and the TCRdb table lists in-frame clones only, not all of them. This sample yields 25,000 to 30,000 clones, of which roughly nine tenths are seen a single time; 0.65% to 0.85% belongs to the top ten. Per germline, CDR1 SGDLS and CDR2 YYNGEE. Deletions cut 0 bases from V and 2 bases from J, with 14 bases between. The CDR3 is made up of 16 amino acids. This clone was seen just once. The antigen is not known. The source of this sequence is a woman aged 45-65 years with cholangiocarcinoma. V is TRBV9 and J is TRBJ1-1; no clear D. Sequenced material: peripheral blood, taken from a patient treated with photon-based radiotherapy. CDR3 bases: TGTGCCAGCAGCGTAGAATGGTCGCCGGCTAACACTGAAGCTTTCTTT. This codes for CASSVEWSPANTEAFF.